This TCR beta chain appears in the sequencing data of a study of Ad26.COV2.S vaccination and SARS-CoV-2 variants (dated by TCRdb to 2020 to 2022). Looking at the study overall: TCRbeta repertoire sequencing served as the tool for gauging how specific and how broad the SARS-CoV-2-reactive T cell receptors were following Ad26.COV2.S vaccination. The TCR-sequenced set comprised about 30 samples: some 19 Ad26.COV2.S vaccine recipients, 5 placebo recipients and 8 SARS-CoV-2 convalescent individuals. General findings and caveats noted by the study authors: Higher spike-specific TCR breadth was observed in Ad26.COV2.S recipients than in placebo recipients (P = 0.0014). According to the authors, total T cell responses may have been underestimated by the TCR breadth and depth analyses. Vaccine and placebo recipients had comparable non-spike TCR breadth, which fits with the vaccine containing only spike. After vaccination, spike-specific CD8+ and CD4+ T cell responses were reported to show substantial breadth.

This sample's time point label indicates: individuals recovered from natural SARS-CoV-2 infection. Counted from cysteine to phenylalanine, this CDR3 has 17 amino acids. Solely the CDR3 DNA is kept, with 51 bases framed from the first base. Per the germline V gene, LGHNT is the CDR1 and FRNRAP is the CDR2. Deletion took 5 bases off V and 7 bases off J, with a span of 24 bases between the germline ends. The immunoSEQ Assay was the method used to sequence TCRbeta CDR3 regions. After extraction, genomic DNA underwent amplification by bias-controlled multiplex PCR, followed by high-throughput sequencing. As for the original processing: Collapsing and filtering of sequences were performed to quantify the absolute abundance of each unique TCRbeta CDR3 region. T cell fraction was estimated by normalizing TCRbeta template counts to usable DNA, with usable DNA measured through amplification of reference genes found in all nucleated cells. Repertoire TCRs were annotated as SARS-CoV-2-specific when V gene, CDR3 amino acid sequence and J gene were exactly matched to a known reactive TCR set. MIRA supplied the reference SARS-CoV-2 TCR set, which was filtered for enrichment in COVID-19-positive ImmuneCODE repertoires so that public or cross-reactive TCRs were removed. Using the MIRA antigens, annotated TCRs were further analysed by specific ORF or by position within an ORF. Breadth was defined as annotated unique rearrangements over total unique productive rearrangements; depth was the summed frequency of those rearrangements. Group comparisons of TCR breadth used two-sided Wilcoxon rank-sum tests. Drawn from immuneACCESS, this table holds only the in-frame rearrangements with V and J called that TCRdb kept. Clones are partly lost; checked studies trace under half to an unresolved V gene and leave the rest unexplained. Clone size and the V and J calls come from that table; the DNA yielded D and trimming. This sample gives hundreds of thousands of clones in total; about 91% of them show up just once. The ten most abundant clones make up 3.9% of the sample.

As to this clone: Its antigen remains unidentified. Nothing much larger sits one base from this clone, and base qualities are not available.

The sequence was collected from a human donor who had recovered from COVID-19. The chain was built from TRBV12-5 and TRBJ1-3; the D gene is not confidently resolved. The sample here was peripheral blood, taken after recovery from COVID-19. The nucleotide sequence reads TGTGCTAGTGGTGGATCTAACCGGGAGCGCGATTGGAACACCATATATTTT. This gives the protein CASGGSNRERDWNTIYF.